The sequence of this T cell receptor (beta chain) was determined in a study of cytomegalovirus exposure and HLA in healthy donors (dated by TCRdb to about 2017). Notes on the research overall: An earlier analysis of approximately 590 of the donors reported 250 to 300 Gb of sequence data and 100 million to 140 million unique TCR beta sequences from 190 million or so T cells. An early release covering 550 to 700 HLA-typed donors comprised roughly 300 gigabases of sequencing data and about 90 million unique TCR sequences. The genetic ancestry cluster associated with self-reported Caucasian donors included about 81% of the 398 genotyped donors. The aim of the study was to test whether cataloging public T cell receptors could identify signatures of past pathogen exposure. Using immunosequencing, the study profiled T cell repertoires from approximately 700 subjects and related those repertoires to cytomegalovirus serostatus. A separate validation cohort of roughly 130 different subjects was used in addition to the roughly 670-subject first cohort. High-throughput TCR immunosequencing, statistical association of individual TCRs with disease status, and machine learning were combined to predict cytomegalovirus infection status. To study patterns of TCR occurrence, a later analysis re-analyzed previously published TCR beta repertoires from several hundred donors and added high-resolution HLA genotyping. In the later analysis, no new phenotypic data were used to find candidate immune exposures; instead, reliance was placed on TCR beta sequences and their occurrence across donors. To decide whether each TCR beta V gene segment behaved as functional or pseudogenic, an earlier analysis of some 600 of the donors relied on high-throughput TCR beta sequencing. Donor age, sex, ethnicity and CMV serostatus were compiled alongside the repertoire data. A later genetic analysis took genome-wide SNP genotypes for about 65% of the roughly 670 donors and used that subset as a discovery cohort. All discovery cohort repertoires had been generated on a single sequencing platform. Both class I and class II loci were covered by HLA typing, at four-digit resolution. The number of donors typed differed by locus, with roughly 620-630 for A, B, C, DRB1 and DQB1, roughly 520 for DQA1, 600 to 610 for DPA1, and some 440 for DPB1. Because of strong linkage in the cohort, roughly five DR-DQ haplotypes were treated as single units for association and clustering. On average, about 200,000 unique TCR beta nucleotide sequences were sequenced per donor among about 400 genotyped donors of the cohort, with 15% to 20% of those sequences being non-productive.

The cohort was made up of 500 to 800 healthy bone marrow donors. All cohort members were sampled while nominally healthy, although unrecorded immune exposures were likely present. The donor tested CMV seronegative, placing the donor among the 352 seronegative members of the cohort. Each donor provided a peripheral blood sample, and peripheral blood mononuclear cells were used for TCR beta sequencing. Genomic DNA extraction from the blood cell samples was performed with the Qiagen DNeasy Blood Extraction Kit. In the case of this clone: Its antigen specificity is not known. It has no much larger one-base neighbor in the sample; base qualities were not kept.

The library was produced with the immunoSEQ multiplex PCR assay. The multiplex PCR relied on a mix of 60 forward primers for TCR Vbeta segments and 13 reverse primers for TCR Jbeta segments. The CDR3 region of rearranged TCR beta genes was amplified from genomic DNA by a multiplex PCR assay. The Illumina HiSeq System was used to sequence the amplified TCR beta libraries as 87-base-pair reads. The authors processed their data as follows. A later analysis tallied approximately 87 million unique TCR beta chains across the 640 or so repertoires, and around 9.9 million of those chains were shared by two or more donors. A nearest-neighbor algorithm error-corrected the raw reads and collapsed the reads into unique sequences, merging closely related sequences to remove PCR and sequencing errors. To assign V, D and J gene segments, CDR3 sequences were aligned to IMGT reference sequences. Each retained sequence needed at least a six-nucleotide match to both a V gene segment and a J gene segment. Rearrangements were classified as productive when the CDR3 lacked stop codons and remained in frame with V and J, and all other rearrangements were classified as non-productive. CDR3 was defined by IMGT convention, running from the second conserved V-encoded cysteine to the conserved J-encoded phenylalanine. The earlier analysis of about 620 of the donors excluded sequences that lacked an unambiguous match to a single V gene segment. In an earlier analysis of approximately 500 of the donors, a V segment was called functional when productive rearrangements were above 56.7%, and segregating when the standard deviation between donors exceeded 5%. A statistical classification framework was built for diagnosing cytomegalovirus status from the catalog of TCR beta chain sequences. In a later analysis, TCR nucleotide sequences were compared against IMGT/GENE-DB human TR gene sequences so that V and J genes could be assigned. Using the TCRdist pipeline, a later analysis assigned CDR3 sequences along with most-parsimonious VDJ recombination scenarios. In a later analysis, each TCR beta chain was defined by its CDR3 amino acid sequence together with its V-gene family, and reads without a unique V-gene family were excluded. In a later analysis, 450 to 600 highly shared, low-generation-probability nucleotide sequences were removed to address suspected cross-contamination and a sequencing artifact. A later analysis calculated a clonal expansion index for each public chain from normalized within-repertoire ranks of inferred template counts. A later analysis computed generation probabilities with a VDJ recombination model fitted to out-of-frame rearrangements, and checked the results against IGoR. A later analysis scored TCR-TCR, TCR-HLA and TCR-CMV co-occurrence with hypergeometric tests, applying a repertoire-size bias correction to TCR pairs. To estimate false discovery rates, a later analysis permuted the HLA or CMV assignments 20 times. In a later analysis, co-occurring TCRs were grouped using DBSCAN, and TCRdist sequence similarity was added for clustering within HLA-allele-positive subsets. Repertoires with fewer than 30,000 or more than 120,000 public chains were left out of co-occurrence clustering, as were several repertoires with anomalous nucleotide sharing. What TCRdb holds here is the immuneACCESS table cut down to in-frame rearrangements. Part of the clones is not present; checked against another copy, under half of the missing clones reflect an unresolved V gene, and the others are unexplained. V, J and clone size were drawn from that table, and D and trimming were deduced from the DNA. The sample table shows roughly 100,000 clones, and roughly 85% are seen once. The top ten hold 3% to 4% of the sample.

V loses 3 bases of germline sequence and J loses 1 base, and the interval between the two ends is 10 bases. Spanning cysteine to phenylalanine, the CDR3 consists of 15 amino acids. Only CDR3 DNA is held: 45 bases, read in frame from base 1. The germline V gene encodes CDR1 SGHTA and CDR2 FQGNSA. What the work shows at the level of the full study, not this receptor alone: Sequencing depth was assumed to be roughly uniform across donors in the presence/absence analyses, though that assumption may not hold. Cytomegalovirus status was reported to be diagnosed by the classifier with high specificity and sensitivity in both the original and validation cohorts. Most CMV-associated TCR beta chains appeared to be HLA-restricted in a later analysis, and the HLA associations seemed to be driven largely by CMV exposure. According to a later genetic analysis, donors in an Asian-associated ancestry cluster had fewer N-insertions in productive TCRs than the approximately 690-donor mean. Most TCR sequences were observed very rarely across donors, whereas some public TCRs were present in many individuals. Approximately 16 rarely observed V segments, including chromosome 9 orphons, were excluded from the earlier analysis of several hundred of the donors because counts were too low. When HLA alleles, especially DR and DQ, strongly co-occurred, attributing TCR associations to individual alleles was difficult. HLA typing was unavailable for some donors at each locus, so association tests used only the typed subset. Some IMGT-functional V segments, including TRBV6-2 and TRBV6-3, could not be told apart with the 87-base-pair reads, so those segments were excluded. Compared with equally common non-associated chains, HLA-associated TCR beta chains in a later analysis were more clonally expanded and had lower generation probabilities. At a false discovery rate of 0.05, a later analysis linked under 20,000 TCR beta sequences to specific HLA alleles. The authors suggested that the approach could potentially be extended to other disease states and immunological phenotypes. In an earlier analysis of several hundred of the donors, most TCR beta V segments were observed in productive rearrangements about 90% or about 30% of the time, broadly matching IMGT annotations. A later analysis reported that several top co-occurrence clusters appeared linked to parvovirus B19, influenza, CMV and Epstein-Barr virus. V-gene and J-gene trimming of TCR beta chains was associated with a missense DCLRE1C variant in a later genetic analysis, and the association was replicated in an independent cohort. A total of some 180 TCR beta chains were listed by the study as associated with cytomegalovirus. The only immune exposure information available for the cohort was CMV serostatus. The cohort was sequenced for TCR beta chains only, and without alpha or paired-chain data the features that could be detected were limited. Correlated functional status among segregating V segments might be attributable to linkage disequilibrium, but an unknown experimental factor could not be ruled out. A further reported finding was that TCR beta sequences accurately predicted the HLA-A and HLA-B alleles for most subjects in the first cohort. In a later analysis, TCR association rates were found to vary across HLA loci, with the most associated TCRs seen for DRB1 alleles and the fewest for HLA-C alleles. The sequencing pipeline was judged likely to have produced a cluster of highly shared sequence variants as a technical artifact. In vitro tests confirmed that three of the cytomegalovirus-associated TCR beta chains recognize cytomegalovirus antigens.

The clonotype was recovered from a man younger than 40 in good health and CMV-seronegative. Material: PBMCs. The sequence joins TRBV7-2 to TRBJ1-5; TRBD1 is perhaps the D gene, given 5 matching bases. The DNA is as follows: TGTGCCAGCAGCTTTGGGCAGGGCAGCAATCAGCCCCAGCATTTT. This is translated as CASSFGQGSNQPQHF.